Listed below are T cell receptor beta chains from one sample, sequenced in a study of T cells in Graves' hyperthyroidism and ophthalmopathy. A single record per CDR3 protein comes from TCRdb applying MiXCR to the multiplex PCR reads. The repertoire includes some 500,000 distinct CDR3 sequences, around 22% of them detected once, and around 11% sits in the top ten. The sample was blood. Every receptor here comes from a woman aged 25 to 39 with Graves' ophthalmopathy. CDR3s include the opening cysteine and the closing phenylalanine or tryptophan. D genes are given only for firm matches. Size is omitted from some rows. Given values are once, few, many or a class for expanded clones.

CDR3 DNA	CDR3 protein	V gene	J gene	clone size	D gene
TGTGCCAGCAGTCGCTTTTCCCAAGAGACCCAGTACTTC	CASSRFSQETQYF	TRBV27	TRBJ2-5	few	-
TGTGCCAGCAGTTACTCCACCTCTCCTGGAAACACCATATATTTT	CASSYSTSPGNTIYF	TRBV6-5	TRBJ1-3	many	-
TGTGCCAGCAGCTTTGCAGAATGGACTGAAGCTTTCTTT	CASSFAEWTEAFF	TRBV7-2	TRBJ1-1	-	-
TGTGCCAGCAGTATACTCCGGGACAGGGAGGTCTACGAGCAGTACTTC	CASSILRDREVYEQYF	TRBV28	TRBJ2-7	few	TRBD1
TGCGCCAGCAGCCAAGATTGGGGTTCACCCCTCCACTTT	CASSQDWGSPLHF	TRBV4-1	TRBJ1-6	-	-
TGTGCCAGTAGTACCACCAGGGGTTCCTACGAGCAGTACTTC	CASSTTRGSYEQYF	TRBV19	TRBJ2-7	-	-
TGTGCCAGCAGTATCAGGACGGGGAACACTGAAGCTTTCTTT	CASSIRTGNTEAFF	TRBV6-5	TRBJ1-1	many	-
TGTGCCAGCAGTGAATCGGGGACAGGGGGTTACGAGCAGTACTTC	CASSESGTGGYEQYF	TRBV6-1	TRBJ2-7	many	TRBD1
TGTGCCAGCAGTTCTCAACAGGGGGCAACGGACGGCTACACCTTC	CASSSQQGATDGYTF	TRBV28	TRBJ1-2	many	TRBD1
TGTGCCAGCAGTCCCGGGAGGGGAAGGGGTATAGCCAAAAACATTCAGTACTTC	CASSPGRGRGIAKNIQYF	TRBV12-3/TRBV12-4	TRBJ2-4	many	TRBD2
TGCAGTGCTAGAGAGCAGACAGGAGTCATATATTTT	CSAREQTGVIYF	TRBV20-1	TRBJ1-3	many	-